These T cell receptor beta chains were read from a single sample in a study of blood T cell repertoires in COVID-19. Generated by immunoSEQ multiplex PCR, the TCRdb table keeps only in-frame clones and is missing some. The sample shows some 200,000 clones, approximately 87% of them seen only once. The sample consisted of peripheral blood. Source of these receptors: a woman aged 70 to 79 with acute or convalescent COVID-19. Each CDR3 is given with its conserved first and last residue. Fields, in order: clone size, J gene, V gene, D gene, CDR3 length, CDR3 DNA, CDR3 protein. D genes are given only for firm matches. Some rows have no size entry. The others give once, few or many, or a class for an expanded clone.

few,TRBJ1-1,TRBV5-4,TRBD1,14,TGTGCCAGCAGCTCGGGACAGGGATACACTGAAGCTTTCTTT,CASSSGQGYTEAFF
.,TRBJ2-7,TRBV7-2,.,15,TGTGCCAGCAGCTTAGATCCCGGTCTCTCCTACGAGCAGTACTTC,CASSLDPGLSYEQYF
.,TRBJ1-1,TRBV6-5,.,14,TGTGCCAGCAGGATAGGGGTCCCGAACACTGAAGCTTTCTTT,CASRIGVPNTEAFF
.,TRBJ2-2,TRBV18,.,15,TGTGCCAGCTCACCACTGCCCGGGGGCACCGGGGAGCTGTTTTTT,CASSPLPGGTGELFF
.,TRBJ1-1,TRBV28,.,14,TGTGCCAGCAGGCCCCGGGACATGAACACTGAAGCTTTCTTT,CASRPRDMNTEAFF
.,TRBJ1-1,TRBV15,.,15,TGTGCCACCAGCAGAGGGGAACAGGGAAAGGGTGAAGCTTTCTTT,CATSRGEQGKGEAFF
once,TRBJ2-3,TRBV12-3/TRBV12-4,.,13,TGTGCCAGCGGGGTTCCGGGGACAGATACGCAGTATTTT,CASGVPGTDTQYF
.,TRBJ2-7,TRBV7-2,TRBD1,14,TGTGCCAGCAGCTTCTACAGGGGTGAAGCCGAGCAGTACTTC,CASSFYRGEAEQYF
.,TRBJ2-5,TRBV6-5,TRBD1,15,TGTGCCAGCAGAGGAAGACAGGGAAGCCAAGAGACCCAGTACTTC,CASRGRQGSQETQYF
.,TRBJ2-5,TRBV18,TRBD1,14,TGTGCCAGCTCACTCCTGGACAGGGCAGCGACCCAGTACTTC,CASSLLDRAATQYF
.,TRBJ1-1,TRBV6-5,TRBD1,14,TGTGCCAGCGGGACCGGGACAGGCAACACTGAAGCTTTCTTT,CASGTGTGNTEAFF
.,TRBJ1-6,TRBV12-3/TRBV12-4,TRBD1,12,TGTGCCAGCGGGACAGGAAGCTCACCCCTCCACTTT,CASGTGSSPLHF
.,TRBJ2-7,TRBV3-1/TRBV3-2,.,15,TGTGCCAGCAGCCGAGACCACAGGGGGGGATACGAGCAGTACTTC,CASSRDHRGGYEQYF
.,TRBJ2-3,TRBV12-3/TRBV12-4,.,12,TGTGCCAGCAGGAGGCCGGCAGGGTCCTTGTATTTT,CASRRPAGSLYF
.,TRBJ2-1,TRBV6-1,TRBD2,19,TGTGCCAGCAGTGATCCCGGGACTAGCGGGAGTTACGGGGGGGATGAGCAGTTCTTC,CASSDPGTSGSYGGDEQFF
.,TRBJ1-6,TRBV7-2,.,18,TGTGCCAGCAGCTTAATGGGGCCCGGCGGGGGTTCGAATTCACCCCTCCACTTT,CASSLMGPGGGSNSPLHF
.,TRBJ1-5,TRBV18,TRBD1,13,TGTGCCAGCTCACGGGACAGAGATCAGCCCCAGCATTTT,CASSRDRDQPQHF
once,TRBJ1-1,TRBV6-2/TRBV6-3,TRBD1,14,TGTGCCAGCAGTCGACGGAGGGACAGGGTCGAAGCTTTCTTT,CASSRRRDRVEAFF
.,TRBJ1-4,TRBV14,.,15,TGTGCCAGCAGCCAAGTCGAGGGGAGGAATGAAAAACTGTTTTTT,CASSQVEGRNEKLFF
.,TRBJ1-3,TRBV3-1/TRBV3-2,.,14,TGTGCCAGCAGCCAAGACAGCTCTGGAAACACCATATATTTT,CASSQDSSGNTIYF
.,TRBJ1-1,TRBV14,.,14,TGTGCCAGCAGCCAAGAGGGGGCTTGGACTGAAGCTTTCTTT,CASSQEGAWTEAFF
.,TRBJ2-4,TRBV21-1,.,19,TGTGCCAGCAGCAAAGCCCCTAGCGGGAGTACGGGCGGCAAAAACATTCAGTACTTC,CASSKAPSGSTGGKNIQYF
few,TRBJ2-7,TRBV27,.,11,TGTGCCAGCAGATGGCGGGACGAGCAGTACTTC,CASRWRDEQYF
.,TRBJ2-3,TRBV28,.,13,TGTGCCAGCAGACCACTAGGCACAGATACGCAGTATTTT,CASRPLGTDTQYF
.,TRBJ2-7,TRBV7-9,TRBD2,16,TGTGCCAGCAGCTTTCCGACTAGCGGGATCTCCTACGAGCAGTACTTC,CASSFPTSGISYEQYF
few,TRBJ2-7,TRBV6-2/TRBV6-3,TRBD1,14,TGTGCCAGCAGTTACTCGACAGGGGGTTACGAGCAGTACTTC,CASSYSTGGYEQYF
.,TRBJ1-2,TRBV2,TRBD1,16,TGTGCCAGCAGTGCTCTACAGGGGGCGGCAGGATATGGCTACACCTTC,CASSALQGAAGYGYTF
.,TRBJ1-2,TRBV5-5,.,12,TGTGCCAGCAGCTTGGAGGCCAGGGGCTACACCTTC,CASSLEARGYTF
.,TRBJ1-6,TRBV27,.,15,TGTGCCAGCAGTCCTCGGAGGGATAATAATTCACCCCTCCACTTT,CASSPRRDNNSPLHF
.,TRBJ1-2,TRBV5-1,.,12,TGCGCCAGCAGCTTGGAGGGGTTTGGCTACACCTTC,CASSLEGFGYTF
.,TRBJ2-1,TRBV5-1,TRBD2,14,TGCGCCAGCAGCACTGAGCGGGGGCACAATGAGCAGTTCTTC,CASSTERGHNEQFF
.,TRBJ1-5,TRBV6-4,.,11,TGTGCCAGCAGGGAGGGAGGGCCCCAGCATTTT,CASREGGPQHF
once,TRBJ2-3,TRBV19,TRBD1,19,TGTGCCAGTAGTATTAGCGGCCCTAATCAGGGGGCGATTGCAGATACGCAGTATTTT,CASSISGPNQGAIADTQYF
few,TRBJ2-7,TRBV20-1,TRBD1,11,TGCAGGGGACAGGGAGGCTCCGAGCAGTACTTC,CRGQGGSEQYF
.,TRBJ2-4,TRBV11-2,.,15,TGTGCCAGCAGCGGCCTGCGGGGAGCCAAAAACATTCAGTACTTC,CASSGLRGAKNIQYF
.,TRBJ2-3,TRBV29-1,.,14,TGCAGCGTTGTGGGGGGGGCTAGGACAGATACGCAGTATTTT,CSVVGGARTDTQYF
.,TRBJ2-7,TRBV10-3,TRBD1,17,TGTGCCATCAGCCCGGGACAGGGTGTCCCCACTTCCTACGAGCAGTACTTC,CAISPGQGVPTSYEQYF
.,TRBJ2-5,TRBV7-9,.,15,TGTGCCAGCAGCCGGCAACAGGGTCAGGGAGAGACCCAGTACTTC,CASSRQQGQGETQYF
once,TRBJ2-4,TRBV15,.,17,TGTGCCACCAGCAGATCGGGACTTCCAGGTTACAAAAACATTCAGTACTTC,CATSRSGLPGYKNIQYF
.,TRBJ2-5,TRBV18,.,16,TGTGCCAGCTCACCATTGGACAGTCCGTACCAAGAGACCCAGTACTTC,CASSPLDSPYQETQYF
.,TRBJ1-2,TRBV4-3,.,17,TGCGCCAGCAGCCAAGAACCCCAGAGGGGGGGCGCGTCTGGCTACACCTTC,CASSQEPQRGGASGYTF
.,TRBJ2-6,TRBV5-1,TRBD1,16,TGCGCCAGCAGCCTCCTGACAGGGGCTGGGGCCAACGTCCTGACTTTC,CASSLLTGAGANVLTF
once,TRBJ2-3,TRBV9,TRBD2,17,TGTGCCAGCAGCGCCCCTCTAGCGGGAGGAAGCACAGATACGCAGTATTTT,CASSAPLAGGSTDTQYF
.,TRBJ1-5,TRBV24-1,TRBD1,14,TGTGCCACCAGTGATTCCACAGGGGATCAGCCCCAGCATTTT,CATSDSTGDQPQHF
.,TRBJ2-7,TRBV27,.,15,TGTGCCAGCAGCCCGGGGTGGGCTTACTCCTACGAGCAGTACTTC,CASSPGWAYSYEQYF
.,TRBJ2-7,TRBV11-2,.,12,TGTGCCAGCAGCTTCGTCGGCTACGAGCAGTACTTC,CASSFVGYEQYF
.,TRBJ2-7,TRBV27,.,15,TGTGCCAGCAGTCTATCGACCAAGGGGAGGTACGAGCAGTACTTC,CASSLSTKGRYEQYF
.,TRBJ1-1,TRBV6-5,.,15,TGTGCCAGCAGTTCCCCGGCGGGGAAGAACACTGAAGCTTTCTTT,CASSSPAGKNTEAFF
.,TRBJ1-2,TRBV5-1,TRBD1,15,TGCGCCAGCAGCTTGGGGGACAGGGCCGCCTATGGCTACACCTTC,CASSLGDRAAYGYTF
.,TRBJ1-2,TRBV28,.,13,TGTGCCAGCAGCGGCGGGTCGGGCTATGGCTACACCTTC,CASSGGSGYGYTF